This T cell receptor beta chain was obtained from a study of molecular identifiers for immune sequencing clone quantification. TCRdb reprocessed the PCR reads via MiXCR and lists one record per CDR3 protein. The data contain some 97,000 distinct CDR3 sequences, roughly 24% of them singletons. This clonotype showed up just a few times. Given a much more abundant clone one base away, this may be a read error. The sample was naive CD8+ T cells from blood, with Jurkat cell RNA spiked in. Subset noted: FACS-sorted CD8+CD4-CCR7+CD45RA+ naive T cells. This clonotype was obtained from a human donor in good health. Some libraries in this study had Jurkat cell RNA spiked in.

The CDR3 is CASGQDWREGFLDEQYF. As DNA, the CDR3 is TGCGCCAGCGGCCAAGATTGGCGGGAGGGCTTTTTGGACGAGCAGTACTTC. V and J are TRBV4-3 and TRBJ2-7; 9 nucleotides agree with TRBD2. The CDR3 loop spans 17 amino acids. Germline assignment: CDR1 LGHNA and CDR2 YSLEER.